The sequence of this T cell receptor (beta chain) was determined in a study of OX40 agonist ivuxolimab in advanced cancers. For the study at large: Every patient in dose escalation had hepatocellular carcinoma, melanoma, renal cell or head and neck cancer. Treatment received earlier with anti-PD-1, anti-PD-L1 or anti-CTLA-4 agents was allowed, and approximately 44% had some. Study-level findings and limits: Antigen specificity was not determined for the expanded peripheral T cells. Partial responders at 0.1-3.0 mg/kg showed near-lowest clonal expansion.

Libraries were prepared by immunoSEQ multiplex PCR; TCRdb keeps only in-frame clonotypes and omits some of them. The repertoire holds approximately 40,000 clones, with around 89% as singletons. Worth noting for this clone: Its antigen is not identified.

This TCR was sampled from an adult with an advanced solid tumor such as melanoma, head and neck, liver or kidney cancer. This material consisted of CD4+ or CD8+ T cells sorted from blood, taken in a trial of the OX40 agonist ivuxolimab.

Written as DNA, the CDR3 is TGTGCCAGCAGGGCCCGGGACAGGGGCATGAACACTGAAGCTTTCTTT. Protein sequence: CASRARDRGMNTEAFF. This chain joins TRBV2 and TRBJ1-1; 10 nucleotides agree with TRBD1. This CDR3 has 16 amino acids. The germline V gene encodes CDR1 SNHLY and CDR2 FYNNEI. J gave up 0 bases and V 6 bases, and 7 bases lay outside the gene matches.